The following is a TCR beta chain sequence with its context. Antigen: not known. As every portion of the isolated RNA was reverse transcribed, the sequencing read expressed TCRB transcripts. Generated by immunoSEQ multiplex PCR, the TCRdb table keeps only in-frame clones and is missing some. The profile shows roughly 150,000 clones, roughly 8% of them singletons. This record comes from a study of beta chain features in type 1 diabetes. Overall study results and limits: In patients and controls equally, PCR might favor templates that are shorter. Significant though moderate, a shortening of TCRB CDR3s appeared in all four CD4+ subsets of Type 1 diabetes patients.

Germline CDR1 and CDR2: SNHLY and FYNNEI. This CDR3 is built from 14 residues. The germline V and J ends were trimmed by 4 bases and 9 bases, with 16 bases remaining between them. This receptor was obtained from a woman in her 40s with type 1 diabetes. The specimen was central memory CD4+ T cells from blood. The chain carries TRBV2 and TRBJ2-1, with D possibly matching TRBD2 (5 bases). The CDR3 loop reads CASSVSRRGIEQFF. CDR3 sequence (DNA): TGTGCCAGCAGTGTGAGTCGGCGAGGGATTGAGCAGTTCTTC.